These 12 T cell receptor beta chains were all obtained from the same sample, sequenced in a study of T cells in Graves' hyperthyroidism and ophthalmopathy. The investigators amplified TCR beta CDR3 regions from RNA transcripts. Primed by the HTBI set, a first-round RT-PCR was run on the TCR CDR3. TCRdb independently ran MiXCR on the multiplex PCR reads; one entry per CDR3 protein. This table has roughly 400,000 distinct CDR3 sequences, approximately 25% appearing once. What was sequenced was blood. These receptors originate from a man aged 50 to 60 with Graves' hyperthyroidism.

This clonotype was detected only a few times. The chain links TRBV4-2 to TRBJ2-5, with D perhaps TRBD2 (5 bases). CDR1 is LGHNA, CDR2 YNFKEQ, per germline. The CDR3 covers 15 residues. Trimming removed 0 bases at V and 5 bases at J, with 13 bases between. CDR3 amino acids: CASSQEPFRGETQYF. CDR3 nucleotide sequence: TGTGCCAGCAGCCAAGAACCTTTTAGAGGGGAGACCCAGTACTTC.

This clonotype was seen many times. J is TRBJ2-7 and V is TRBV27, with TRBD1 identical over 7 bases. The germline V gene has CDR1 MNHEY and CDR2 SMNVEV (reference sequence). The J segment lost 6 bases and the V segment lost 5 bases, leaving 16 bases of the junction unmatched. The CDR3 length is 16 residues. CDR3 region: CASSQSPGTVNSEQYF. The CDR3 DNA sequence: TGTGCCAGCAGTCAATCCCCCGGGACAGTCAACTCCGAGCAGTACTTC.

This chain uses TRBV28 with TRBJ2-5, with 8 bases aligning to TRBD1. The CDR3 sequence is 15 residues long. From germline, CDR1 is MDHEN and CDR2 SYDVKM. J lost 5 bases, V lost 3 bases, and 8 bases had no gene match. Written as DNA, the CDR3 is TGTGCCAGCAGTTTCCCGGACAGGGTTAGGGAGACCCAGTACTTC. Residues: CASSFPDRVRETQYF. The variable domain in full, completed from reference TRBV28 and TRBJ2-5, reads DVKVTQSSRYLVKRTGEKVFLECVQDMDHENMFWYRQDPGLGLRLIYFSYDVKMKEKGDIPEGYSVSREKKERFSLILESASTNQTSMYLCASSFPDRVRETQYFGPGTRLLVL.

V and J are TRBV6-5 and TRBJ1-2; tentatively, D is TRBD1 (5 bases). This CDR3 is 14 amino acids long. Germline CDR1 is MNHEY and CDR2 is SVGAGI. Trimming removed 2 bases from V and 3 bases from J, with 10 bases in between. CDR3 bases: TGTGCCAGCAGTTACGGGGACCTACACTATGGCTACACCTTC. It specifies CASSYGDLHYGYTF.

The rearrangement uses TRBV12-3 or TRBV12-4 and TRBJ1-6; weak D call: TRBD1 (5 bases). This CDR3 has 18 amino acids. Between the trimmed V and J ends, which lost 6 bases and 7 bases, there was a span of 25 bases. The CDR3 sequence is CASRSGGEGLVGNSPLHF. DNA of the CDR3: TGTGCCAGCAGGTCCGGGGGGGAAGGGTTAGTGGGGAATTCACCCCTCCACTTT.

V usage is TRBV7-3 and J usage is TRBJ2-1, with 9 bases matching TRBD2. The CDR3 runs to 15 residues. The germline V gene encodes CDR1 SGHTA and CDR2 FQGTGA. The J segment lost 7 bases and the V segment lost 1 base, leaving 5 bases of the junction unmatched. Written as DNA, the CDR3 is TGTGCCAGCAGCTTAAGCGGGGGGGGCCTGAATGAGCAGTTCTTC. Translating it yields CASSLSGGGLNEQFF.

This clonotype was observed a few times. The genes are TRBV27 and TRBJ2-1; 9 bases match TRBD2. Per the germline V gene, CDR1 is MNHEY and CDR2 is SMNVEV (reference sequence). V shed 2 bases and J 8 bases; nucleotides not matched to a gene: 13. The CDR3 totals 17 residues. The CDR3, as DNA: TGTGCCAGCAGTTTAATGAACTGGGCTAGCGGGACGGATGAGCAGTTCTTC. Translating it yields CASSLMNWASGTDEQFF.

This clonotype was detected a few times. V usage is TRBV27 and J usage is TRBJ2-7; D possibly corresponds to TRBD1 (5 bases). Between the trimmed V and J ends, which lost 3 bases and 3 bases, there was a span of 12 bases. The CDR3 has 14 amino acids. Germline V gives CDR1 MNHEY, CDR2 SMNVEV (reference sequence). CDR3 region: CASSFADSLYEQYF. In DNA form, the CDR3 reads TGTGCCAGCAGTTTCGCTGACAGTCTCTACGAGCAGTACTTC.

The CDR3, as DNA: TGTGCCTGGAGTGTACTTGAGCAGTTCTTC. Translated, it gives CAWSVLEQFF. This chain links TRBV30 with TRBJ2-1; D is ambiguous. The germline V gene encodes CDR1 GTSNPN and CDR2 SVGIG (reference sequence). V was trimmed by 0 bases and J by 9 bases, leaving 3 bases between them. The CDR3 runs to 10 residues.

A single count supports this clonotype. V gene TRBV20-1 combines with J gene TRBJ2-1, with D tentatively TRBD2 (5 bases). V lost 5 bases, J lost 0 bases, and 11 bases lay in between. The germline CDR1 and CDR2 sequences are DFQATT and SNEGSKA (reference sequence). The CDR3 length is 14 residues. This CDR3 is CSAGSVSSYNEQFF. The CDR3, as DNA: TGCAGTGCTGGTAGCGTCAGCTCCTACAATGAGCAGTTCTTC.

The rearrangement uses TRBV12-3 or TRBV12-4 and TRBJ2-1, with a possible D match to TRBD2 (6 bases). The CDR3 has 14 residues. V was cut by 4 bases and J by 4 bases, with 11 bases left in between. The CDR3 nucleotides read TGTGCCAGCAGTTCCGGGACTGGGTACAATGAGCAGTTCTTC. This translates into CASSSGTGYNEQFF.

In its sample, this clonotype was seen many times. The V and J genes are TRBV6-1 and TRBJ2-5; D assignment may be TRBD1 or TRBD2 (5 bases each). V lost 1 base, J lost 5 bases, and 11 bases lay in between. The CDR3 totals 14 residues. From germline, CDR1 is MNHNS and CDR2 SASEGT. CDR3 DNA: TGTGCCAGCAGTGAAGTAACAGGCGGGGAGACCCAGTACTTC. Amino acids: CASSEVTGGETQYF.